The T cell receptor beta chain described here comes from a study of blood T cell repertoires in COVID-19. Study context: Whether acute or convalescent, the COVID-19 samples came from the United States, Italy and Spain.

The CDR3 is made up of 16 amino acids. The germline V gene has CDR1 MNHEY and CDR2 SVGAGI. V was trimmed by 2 bases and J by 2 bases, leaving 13 bases between them. In the original analysis: Nucleated cell counts were estimated from reference gene primer amplification. The method was immunoSEQ multiplex PCR; TCRdb's version includes in-frame clones alone and lacks a portion of them. V and J calls and clone size come straight from that table; D and trimming were deduced from the DNA. The repertoire holds 200,000 to 250,000 clones, over 75% seen once, with about 13% in the top ten. This TCR came from a human donor in a cohort sampled during active COVID-19. V usage is TRBV6-5 and J usage is TRBJ1-5, with TRBD1 as a possible D gene (5 bases). The sequenced sample was peripheral blood. The CDR3 loop is CASSYGVPGGNQPQHF. CDR3 nucleotides: TGTGCCAGCAGTTACGGGGTCCCGGGGGGCAATCAGCCCCAGCATTTT.